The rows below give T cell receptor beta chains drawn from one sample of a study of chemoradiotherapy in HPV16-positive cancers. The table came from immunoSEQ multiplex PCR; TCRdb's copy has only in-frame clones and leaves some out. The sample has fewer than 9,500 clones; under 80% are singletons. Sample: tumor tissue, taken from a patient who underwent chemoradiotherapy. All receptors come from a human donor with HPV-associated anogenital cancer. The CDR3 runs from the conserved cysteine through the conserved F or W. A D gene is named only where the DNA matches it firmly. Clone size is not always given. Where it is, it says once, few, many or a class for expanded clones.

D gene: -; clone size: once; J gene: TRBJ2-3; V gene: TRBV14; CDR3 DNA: TGTGCCAGCAGCCGAATTCTCGCAGATACGCAGTATTTT; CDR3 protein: CASSRILADTQYF
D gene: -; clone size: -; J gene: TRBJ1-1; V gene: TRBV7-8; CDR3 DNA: TGTGCCAGCAGCTTAGTCCCAGGGCAAGGGCACACTGAAGCTTTCTTT; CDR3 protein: CASSLVPGQGHTEAFF
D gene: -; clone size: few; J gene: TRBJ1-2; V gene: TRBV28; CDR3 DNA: TGTGCCAGCAAAGGATCAACGGGGGCCCTATATGGCTACACCTTC; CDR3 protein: CASKGSTGALYGYTF
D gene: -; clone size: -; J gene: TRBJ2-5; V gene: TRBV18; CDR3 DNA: TGTGCCAGCTCACCAGTACAAGAGACCCAGTACTTC; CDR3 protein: CASSPVQETQYF
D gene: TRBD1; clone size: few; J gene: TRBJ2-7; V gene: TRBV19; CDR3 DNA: TGTGCCAGTAGTCACCGGGACAGGCTCTACGAGCAGTACTTC; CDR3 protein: CASSHRDRLYEQYF
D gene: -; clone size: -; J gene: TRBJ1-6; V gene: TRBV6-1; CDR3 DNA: TGTGCCAGCAGTCGAGACAGAGCTACCAATTCACCCCTCCACTTT; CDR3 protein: CASSRDRATNSPLHF
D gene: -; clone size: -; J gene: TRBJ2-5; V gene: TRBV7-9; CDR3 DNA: TGTGCCAGCAGCTCCTCGCGTGGGGAGACCCAGTACTTC; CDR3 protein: CASSSSRGETQYF
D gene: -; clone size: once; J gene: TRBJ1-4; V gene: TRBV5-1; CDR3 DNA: TGCGCCAGCAGCTTGGGACGGAGTAATGAAAAACTGTTTTTT; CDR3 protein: CASSLGRSNEKLFF
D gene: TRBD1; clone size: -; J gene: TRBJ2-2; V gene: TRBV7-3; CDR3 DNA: TGTGCCAGCAGCTTACGGGACAGCCACACCGGGGAGCTGTTTTTT; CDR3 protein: CASSLRDSHTGELFF
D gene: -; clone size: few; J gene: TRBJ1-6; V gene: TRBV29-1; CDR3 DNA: TGCAGCGTTGCAGAAACCTTTAATTCACCCCTCCACTTT; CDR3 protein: CSVAETFNSPLHF
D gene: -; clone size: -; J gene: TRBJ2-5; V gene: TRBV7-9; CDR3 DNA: TGTGCCGGGTCTGCGCAAGAGACCCAGTACTTC; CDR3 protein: CAGSAQETQYF
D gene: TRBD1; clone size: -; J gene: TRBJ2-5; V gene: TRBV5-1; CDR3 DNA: TGCGCCAGCAGCTCAAGACAGGGGAGGCAGACCCAGTACTTC; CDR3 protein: CASSSRQGRQTQYF
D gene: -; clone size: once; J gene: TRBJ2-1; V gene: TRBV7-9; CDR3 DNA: TGTGCCAGCCGAGGTCTGGAAGGGCACAATGAGCAGTTCTTC; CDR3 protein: CASRGLEGHNEQFF
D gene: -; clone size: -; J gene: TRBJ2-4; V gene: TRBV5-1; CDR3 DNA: TGCGCCAGCAGCCAGAACCGGGACTGGTACTTC; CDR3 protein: CASSQNRDWYF
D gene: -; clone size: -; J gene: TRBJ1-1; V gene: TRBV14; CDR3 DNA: TGTGCCAGCAGCCACGTGGACAGTCTTGAAGCTTTCTTT; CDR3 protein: CASSHVDSLEAFF
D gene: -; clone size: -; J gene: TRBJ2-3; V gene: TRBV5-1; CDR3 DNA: TGCGCCAGCTGGGGCGGGGAAGGGGATACGCAGTATTTT; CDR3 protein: CASWGGEGDTQYF
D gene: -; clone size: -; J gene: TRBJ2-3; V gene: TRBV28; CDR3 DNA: TGTGCCAGCAGTTTTTCGATAGCTGCAGATACGCAGTATTTT; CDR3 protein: CASSFSIAADTQYF
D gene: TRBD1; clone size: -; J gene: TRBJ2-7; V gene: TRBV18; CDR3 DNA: TGTGCCAGCTCACAGGGGGCCCAGACCTACGAGCAGTACTTC; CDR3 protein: CASSQGAQTYEQYF
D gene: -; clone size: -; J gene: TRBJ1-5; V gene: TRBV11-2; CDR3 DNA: TGTGCCAGCAGCTTAGATGACCGTCAGCCCCAGCATTTT; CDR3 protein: CASSLDDRQPQHF
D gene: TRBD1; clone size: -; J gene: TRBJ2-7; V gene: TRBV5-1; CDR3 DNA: TGCGCCAGCAGCGGGCCGGACAGGGCGTCCTACGAGCAGTACTTC; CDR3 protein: CASSGPDRASYEQYF
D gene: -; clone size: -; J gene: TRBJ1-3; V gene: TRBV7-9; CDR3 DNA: TGTGCCAGCAGATTGGGGGGCACTGGAAACACCATATATTTT; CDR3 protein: CASRLGGTGNTIYF
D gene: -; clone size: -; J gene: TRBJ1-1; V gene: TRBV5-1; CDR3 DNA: TGCGCCAGCAGCTTGGGTGAAGCTTTCTTT; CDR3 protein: CASSLGEAFF
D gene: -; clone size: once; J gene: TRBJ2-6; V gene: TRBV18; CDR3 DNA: TGTGCCAGCTCACCACAGAAGACTGGGGCCAACGTCCTGACTTTC; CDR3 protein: CASSPQKTGANVLTF
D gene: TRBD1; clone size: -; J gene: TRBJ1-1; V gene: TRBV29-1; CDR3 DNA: TGCAGCGTGGTGGGACAGCCGAACACTGAAGCTTTCTTT; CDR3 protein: CSVVGQPNTEAFF
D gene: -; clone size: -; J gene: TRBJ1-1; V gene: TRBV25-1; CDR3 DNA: TGTGCCAGCAGTGAATTATCGGCAGGGGAGGCACGTACTGAAGCTTTCTTT; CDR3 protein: CASSELSAGEARTEAFF
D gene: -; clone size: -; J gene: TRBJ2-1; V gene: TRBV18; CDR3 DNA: TGTGCCAGCTCGTCTAGTGGGGACCGAGAGCAGTTCTTC; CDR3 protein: CASSSSGDREQFF
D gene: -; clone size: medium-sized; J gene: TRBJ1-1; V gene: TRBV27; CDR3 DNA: TGTGCCAGCAGTTTTTCCGGTGCGAACACTGAAGCTTTCTTT; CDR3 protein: CASSFSGANTEAFF
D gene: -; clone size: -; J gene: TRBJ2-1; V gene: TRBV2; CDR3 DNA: TGTGCCAGCAGTGACGACGGAGGAGATGAGCAGTTCTTC; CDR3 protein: CASSDDGGDEQFF
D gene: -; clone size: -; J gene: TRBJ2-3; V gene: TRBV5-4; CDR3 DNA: TGTGCCAGCAGCACCCCGGCGGGGAACACAGATACGCAGTATTTT; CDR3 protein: CASSTPAGNTDTQYF
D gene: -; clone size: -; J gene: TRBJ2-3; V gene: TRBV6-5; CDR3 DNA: TGTGCCAGCAGTTACTCGGCGGGGTTTGGCGTAGATACGCAGTATTTT; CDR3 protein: CASSYSAGFGVDTQYF
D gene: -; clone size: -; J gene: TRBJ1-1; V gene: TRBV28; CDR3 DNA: TGTGCCAGCAGTTTCGTGGGAGAGATCGTGAACACTGAAGCTTTCTTT; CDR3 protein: CASSFVGEIVNTEAFF
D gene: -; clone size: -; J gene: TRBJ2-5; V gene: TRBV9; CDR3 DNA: TGTGCCAGCAGCACCGGCGGACAAAGGGAAGAGACCCAGTACTTC; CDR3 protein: CASSTGGQREETQYF
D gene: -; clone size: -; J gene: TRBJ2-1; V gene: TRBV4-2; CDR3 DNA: TGTGCCAGCAGCCAAGAAGTAGGGGCGCTTCACAATGAGCAGTTCTTC; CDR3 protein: CASSQEVGALHNEQFF
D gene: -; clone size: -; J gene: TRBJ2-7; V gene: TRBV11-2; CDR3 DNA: TGTGCCAGCAGCTTAAGTAACGAGCAGTACTTC; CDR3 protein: CASSLSNEQYF
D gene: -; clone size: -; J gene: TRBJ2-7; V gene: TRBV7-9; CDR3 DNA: TGTGCCAGCAGCCTCGGAGCGAACGAGCAGTACTTC; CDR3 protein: CASSLGANEQYF
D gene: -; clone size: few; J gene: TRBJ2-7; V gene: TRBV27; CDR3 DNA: TGTGCCACCTTCGACAGGTACTCCTACGAGCAGTACTTC; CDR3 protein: CATFDRYSYEQYF
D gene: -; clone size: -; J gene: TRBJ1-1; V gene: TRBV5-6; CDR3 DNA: TGTGCCAGCAGCTTACCGGCCAACACTGAAGCTTTCTTT; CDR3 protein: CASSLPANTEAFF
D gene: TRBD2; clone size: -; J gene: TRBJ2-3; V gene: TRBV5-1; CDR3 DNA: TGCGCCAGCAGCTACTTTAGCGGGGAGCTCACAGATACGCAGTATTTT; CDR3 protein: CASSYFSGELTDTQYF
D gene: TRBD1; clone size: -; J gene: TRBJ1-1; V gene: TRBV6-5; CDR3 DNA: TGTGCCAGCAGTTGGACAGGTATATTGAACACTGAAGCTTTCTTT; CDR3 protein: CASSWTGILNTEAFF
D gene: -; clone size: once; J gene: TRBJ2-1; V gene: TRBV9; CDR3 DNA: TGTGCCAGCAGCGTTACGTCGGTTGGTGAGCAGTTCTTC; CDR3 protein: CASSVTSVGEQFF
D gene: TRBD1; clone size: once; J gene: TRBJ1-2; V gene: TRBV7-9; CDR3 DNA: TGTGCCAGCAGCTTGGGGACAGACTTAACTTTC; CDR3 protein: CASSLGTDLTF
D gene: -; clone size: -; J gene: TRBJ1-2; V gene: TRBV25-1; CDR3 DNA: TGTGCCAGCAGTGAACAACAGGGAGAATATGGCTACACCTTC; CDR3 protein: CASSEQQGEYGYTF